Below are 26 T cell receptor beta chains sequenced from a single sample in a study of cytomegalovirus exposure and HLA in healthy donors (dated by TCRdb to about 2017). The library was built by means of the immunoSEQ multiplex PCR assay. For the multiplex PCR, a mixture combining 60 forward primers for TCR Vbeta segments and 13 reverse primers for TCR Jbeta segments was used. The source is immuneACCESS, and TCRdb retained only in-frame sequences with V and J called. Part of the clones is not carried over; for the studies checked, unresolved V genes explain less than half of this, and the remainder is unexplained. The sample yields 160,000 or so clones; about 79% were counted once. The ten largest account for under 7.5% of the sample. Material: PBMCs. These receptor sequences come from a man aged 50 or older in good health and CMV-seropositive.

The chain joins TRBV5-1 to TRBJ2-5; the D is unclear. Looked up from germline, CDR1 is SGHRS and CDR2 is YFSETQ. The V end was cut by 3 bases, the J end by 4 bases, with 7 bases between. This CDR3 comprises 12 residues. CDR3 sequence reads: CASSWSSETQYF. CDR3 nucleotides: TGCGCCAGCAGCTGGAGTTCAGAGACCCAGTACTTC.

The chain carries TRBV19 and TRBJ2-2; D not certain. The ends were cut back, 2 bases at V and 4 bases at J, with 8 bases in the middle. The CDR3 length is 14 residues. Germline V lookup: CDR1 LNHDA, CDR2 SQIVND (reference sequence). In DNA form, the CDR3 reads TGTGCCAGTAGTATATTCGGAGTCACCGGGGAGCTGTTTTTT. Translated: CASSIFGVTGELFF.

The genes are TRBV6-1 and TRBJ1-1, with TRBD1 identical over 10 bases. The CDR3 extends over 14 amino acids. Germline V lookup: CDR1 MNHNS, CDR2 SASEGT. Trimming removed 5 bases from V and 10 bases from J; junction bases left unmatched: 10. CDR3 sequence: CASSKRDRGGVAFF. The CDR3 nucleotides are TGTGCCAGCAGTAAGAGGGACAGGGGAGGGGTAGCTTTCTTT.

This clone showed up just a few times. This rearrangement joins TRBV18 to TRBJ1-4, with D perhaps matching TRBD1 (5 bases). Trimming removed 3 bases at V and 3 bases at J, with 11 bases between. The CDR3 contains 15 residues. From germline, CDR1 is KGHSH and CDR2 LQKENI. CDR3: CASSPGLQANEKLFF. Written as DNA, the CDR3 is TGTGCCAGCTCACCCGGTCTACAGGCTAATGAAAAACTGTTTTTT.

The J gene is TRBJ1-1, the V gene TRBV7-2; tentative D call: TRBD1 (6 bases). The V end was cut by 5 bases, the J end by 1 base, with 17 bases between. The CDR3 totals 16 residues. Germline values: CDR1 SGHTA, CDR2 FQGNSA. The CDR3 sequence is CASSPRLGAGNTEAFF. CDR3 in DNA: TGTGCCAGCAGCCCACGTTTGGGGGCGGGGAACACTGAAGCTTTCTTT.

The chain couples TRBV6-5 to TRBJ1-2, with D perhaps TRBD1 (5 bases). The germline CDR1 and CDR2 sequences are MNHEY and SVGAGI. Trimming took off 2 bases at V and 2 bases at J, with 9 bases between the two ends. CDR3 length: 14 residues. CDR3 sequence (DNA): TGTGCCAGCAGTTACCGCGGGGGGAACTATGGCTACACCTTC. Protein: CASSYRGGNYGYTF.

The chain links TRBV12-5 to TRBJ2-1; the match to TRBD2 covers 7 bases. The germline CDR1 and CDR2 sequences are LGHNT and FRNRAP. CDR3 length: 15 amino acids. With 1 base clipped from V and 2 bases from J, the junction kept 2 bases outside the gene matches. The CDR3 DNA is TGTGCTAGTGGTTTGGGTCTAGCGGCCTACAATGAGCAGTTCTTC. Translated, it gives CASGLGLAAYNEQFF.

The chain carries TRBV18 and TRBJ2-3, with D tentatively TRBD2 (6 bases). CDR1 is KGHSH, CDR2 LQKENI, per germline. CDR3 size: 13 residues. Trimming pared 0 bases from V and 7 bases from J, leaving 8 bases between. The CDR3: CASSPPGGNTQYF. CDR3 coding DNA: TGTGCCAGCTCACCACCGGGGGGAAATACGCAGTATTTT.

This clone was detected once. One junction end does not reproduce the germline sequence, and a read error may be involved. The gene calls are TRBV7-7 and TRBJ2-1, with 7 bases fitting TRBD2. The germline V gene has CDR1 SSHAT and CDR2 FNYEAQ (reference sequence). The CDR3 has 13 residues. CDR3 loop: CASSTGLDYEQFF. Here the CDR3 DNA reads TGTGCTAGCAGCACCGGACTAGATTATGAGCAGTTCTTC.

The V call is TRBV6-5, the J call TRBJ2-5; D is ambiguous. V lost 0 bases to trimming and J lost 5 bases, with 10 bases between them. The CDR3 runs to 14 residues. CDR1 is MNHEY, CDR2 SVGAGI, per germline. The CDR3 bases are TGTGCCAGCAGTTACTCTGAGGAGAGCGAGACCCAGTACTTC. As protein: CASSYSEESETQYF.

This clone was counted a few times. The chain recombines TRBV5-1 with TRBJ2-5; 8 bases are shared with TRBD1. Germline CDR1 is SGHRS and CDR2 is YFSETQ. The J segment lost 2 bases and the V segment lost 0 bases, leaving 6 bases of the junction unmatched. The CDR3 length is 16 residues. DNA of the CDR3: TGCGCCAGCAGCTTGGACAGGGGGTTTGCGCAAGAGACCCAGTACTTC. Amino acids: CASSLDRGFAQETQYF.

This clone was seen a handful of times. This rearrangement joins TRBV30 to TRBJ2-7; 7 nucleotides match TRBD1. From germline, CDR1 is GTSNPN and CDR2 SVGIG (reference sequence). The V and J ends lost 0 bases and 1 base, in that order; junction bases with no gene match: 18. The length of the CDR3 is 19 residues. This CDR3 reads CAWSVKGAMWINNSYEQYV. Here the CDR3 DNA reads TGTGCCTGGAGTGTTAAGGGGGCGATGTGGATTAATAATTCCTACGAGCAGTACGTC.

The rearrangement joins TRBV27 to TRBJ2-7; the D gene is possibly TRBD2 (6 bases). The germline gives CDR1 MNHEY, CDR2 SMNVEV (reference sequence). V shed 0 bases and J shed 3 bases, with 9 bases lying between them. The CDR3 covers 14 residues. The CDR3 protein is CASSLSGGGYEQYF. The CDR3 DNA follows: TGTGCCAGCAGTTTATCGGGAGGAGGCTACGAGCAGTACTTC.

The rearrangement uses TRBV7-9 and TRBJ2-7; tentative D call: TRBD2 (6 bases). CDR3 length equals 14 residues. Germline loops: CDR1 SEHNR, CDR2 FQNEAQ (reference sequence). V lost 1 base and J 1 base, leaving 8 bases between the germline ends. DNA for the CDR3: TGTGCCAGCAGCTTAGGACTAGGTTCCTACGAGCAGTACGTC. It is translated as CASSLGLGSYEQYV.

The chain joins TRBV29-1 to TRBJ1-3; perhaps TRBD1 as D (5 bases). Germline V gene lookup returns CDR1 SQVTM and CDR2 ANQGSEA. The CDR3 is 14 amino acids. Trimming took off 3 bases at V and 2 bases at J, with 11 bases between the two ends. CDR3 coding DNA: TGCAGCGTTGACGGGGGAGGAACTGGAAACACCATATATTTT. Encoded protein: CSVDGGGTGNTIYF.

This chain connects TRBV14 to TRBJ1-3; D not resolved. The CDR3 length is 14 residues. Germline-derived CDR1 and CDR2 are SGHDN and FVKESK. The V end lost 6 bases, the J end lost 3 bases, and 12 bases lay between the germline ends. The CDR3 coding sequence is TGTGCCAGCAGGACGGGCGGGGTTGGAAACACCATATATTTT. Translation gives CASRTGGVGNTIYF.

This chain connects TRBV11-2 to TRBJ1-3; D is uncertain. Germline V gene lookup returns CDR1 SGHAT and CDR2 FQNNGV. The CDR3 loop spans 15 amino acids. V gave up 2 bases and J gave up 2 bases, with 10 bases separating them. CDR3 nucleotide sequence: TGTGCCAGCAGCTTAAGGAGGGAAGCTGGAAACACCATATATTTT. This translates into CASSLRREAGNTIYF.

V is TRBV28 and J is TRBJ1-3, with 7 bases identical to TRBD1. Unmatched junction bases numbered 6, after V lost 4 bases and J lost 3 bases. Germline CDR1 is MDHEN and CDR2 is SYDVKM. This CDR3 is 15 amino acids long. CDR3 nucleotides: TGTGCCAGCAGTTCACAGGGGCGCGGTGGAAACACCATATATTTT. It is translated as CASSSQGRGGNTIYF.

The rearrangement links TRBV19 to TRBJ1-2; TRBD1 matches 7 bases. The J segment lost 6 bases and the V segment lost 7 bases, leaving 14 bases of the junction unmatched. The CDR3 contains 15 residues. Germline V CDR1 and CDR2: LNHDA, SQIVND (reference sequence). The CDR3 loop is CASNPYPGGLDGYTF. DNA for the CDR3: TGTGCCAGTAATCCCTACCCAGGGGGGCTCGATGGCTACACCTTC.

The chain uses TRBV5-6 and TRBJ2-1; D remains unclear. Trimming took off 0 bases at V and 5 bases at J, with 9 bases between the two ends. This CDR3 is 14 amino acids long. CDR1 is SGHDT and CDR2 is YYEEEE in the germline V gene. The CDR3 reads CASSLVVTDNEQFF. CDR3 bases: TGTGCCAGCAGCTTGGTGGTTACGGACAATGAGCAGTTCTTC.

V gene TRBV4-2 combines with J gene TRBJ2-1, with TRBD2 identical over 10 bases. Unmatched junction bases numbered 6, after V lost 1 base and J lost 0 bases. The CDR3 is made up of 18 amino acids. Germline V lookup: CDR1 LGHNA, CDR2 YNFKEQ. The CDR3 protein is CASSQVGTSDRSYNEQFF. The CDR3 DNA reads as TGTGCCAGCAGCCAAGTAGGGACTAGCGACCGCTCCTACAATGAGCAGTTCTTC.

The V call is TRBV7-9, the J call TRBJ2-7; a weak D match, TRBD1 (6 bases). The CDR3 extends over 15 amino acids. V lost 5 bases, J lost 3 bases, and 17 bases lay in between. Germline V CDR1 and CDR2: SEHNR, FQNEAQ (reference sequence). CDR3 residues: CASSKTGLGLYEQYF. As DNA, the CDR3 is TGTGCCAGCAGCAAGACAGGCCTCGGCCTCTACGAGCAGTACTTC.

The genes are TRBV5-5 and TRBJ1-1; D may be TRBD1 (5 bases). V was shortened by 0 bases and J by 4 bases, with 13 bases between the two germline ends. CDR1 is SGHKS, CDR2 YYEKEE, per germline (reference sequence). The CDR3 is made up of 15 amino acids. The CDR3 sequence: CASSLAGTGGTEAFF. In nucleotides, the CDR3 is TGTGCCAGCAGCTTGGCGGGGACCGGGGGCACTGAAGCTTTCTTT. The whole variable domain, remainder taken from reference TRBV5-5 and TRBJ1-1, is DAGVTQSPTHLIKTRGQQVTLRCSPISGHKSVSWYQQVLGQGPQFIFQYYEKEERGRGNFPDRFSARQFPNYSSELNVNALLLGDSALYLCASSLAGTGGTEAFFGQGTRLTVV.

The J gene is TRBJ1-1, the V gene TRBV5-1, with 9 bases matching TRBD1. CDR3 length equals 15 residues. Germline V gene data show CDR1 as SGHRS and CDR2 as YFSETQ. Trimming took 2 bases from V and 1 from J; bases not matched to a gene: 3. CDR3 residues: CASSFRGQGNTEAFF. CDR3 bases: TGCGCCAGCAGCTTCCGGGGACAGGGGAACACTGAAGCTTTCTTT.

The CDR3 DNA is TGTGCCAGCAGGCAGTCCGGGGGCACTGAAGCTTTCTTT. This encodes CASRQSGGTEAFF. The rearrangement joins TRBV6-1 to TRBJ1-1, with D tentatively TRBD1 (5 bases). This CDR3 has 13 residues. V was pared by 6 bases and J by 4 bases, with 12 bases between. CDR1 is MNHNS, CDR2 SASEGT, per germline.

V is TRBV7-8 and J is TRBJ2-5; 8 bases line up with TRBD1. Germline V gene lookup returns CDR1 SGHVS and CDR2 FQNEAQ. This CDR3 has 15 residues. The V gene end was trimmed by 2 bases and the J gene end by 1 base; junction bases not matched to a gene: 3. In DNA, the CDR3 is TGTGCCAGCAGCTTATCTGGGACAGGCCAAGAGACCCAGTACTTC. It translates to CASSLSGTGQETQYF.